These T cell receptor beta chains were read from a single sample in a study of T cell responses to AZD1222 COVID-19 vaccine. The repertoire was sequenced with immunoSEQ multiplex PCR; TCRdb's copy has only in-frame clones and lacks some. The sample includes around 91,000 clones, 80% to 95% of them seen just once. The source material was peripheral blood, sampled 28 days after the second AZD1222 dose. Receptors originate from an adult who received the AZD1222 COVID-19 vaccine. Each CDR3 is given with its conserved first and last residue. The order of the fields is J gene, V gene, clone size, D gene, CDR3 protein, CDR3 DNA. D genes are given only for firm matches. Where a row states a size, it is once, few, many or the class of an expanded clone; other rows omit it.

j_call: TRBJ2-2; v_call: TRBV7-8; clone_size: .; d_call: .; cdr3_aa: CASSLTYRANTGELFF; cdr3_nt: TGTGCCAGCAGCTTAACGTACAGGGCGAACACCGGGGAGCTGTTTTTT
j_call: TRBJ1-4; v_call: TRBV18; clone_size: once; d_call: .; cdr3_aa: CASSRGGTNEKLFF; cdr3_nt: TGTGCCAGCTCACGAGGGGGGACTAATGAAAAACTGTTTTTT
j_call: TRBJ2-2; v_call: TRBV20-1; clone_size: once; d_call: TRBD2; cdr3_aa: CSASSKGGFYGELFF; cdr3_nt: TGCAGTGCGAGTAGTAAGGGAGGGTTCTACGGGGAGCTGTTTTTT
j_call: TRBJ2-7; v_call: TRBV28; clone_size: .; d_call: TRBD1; cdr3_aa: CASSPLGQVGGEQYF; cdr3_nt: TGTGCCAGCAGTCCATTGGGACAGGTGGGGGGCGAGCAGTACTTC
j_call: TRBJ2-2; v_call: TRBV3-1/TRBV3-2; clone_size: .; d_call: .; cdr3_aa: CASSLMLGTGELFF; cdr3_nt: TGTGCCAGCAGCCTCATGCTAGGAACCGGGGAGCTGTTTTTT
j_call: TRBJ2-7; v_call: TRBV6-5; clone_size: .; d_call: .; cdr3_aa: CASSYRGGSYEQYF; cdr3_nt: TGTGCCAGCAGTTACAGGGGCGGATCCTACGAGCAGTACTTC
j_call: TRBJ2-3; v_call: TRBV2; clone_size: .; d_call: .; cdr3_aa: CASSEIRGRDTQYF; cdr3_nt: TGTGCCAGCAGTGAAATCCGGGGTCGGGATACGCAGTATTTT
j_call: TRBJ2-1; v_call: TRBV29-1; clone_size: .; d_call: .; cdr3_aa: CSANRGRNEQFF; cdr3_nt: TGCAGCGCTAACCGGGGGAGGAATGAGCAGTTCTTC
j_call: TRBJ2-4; v_call: TRBV14; clone_size: .; d_call: TRBD2; cdr3_aa: CASSQISGSGNVIQYF; cdr3_nt: TGTGCCAGCAGCCAAATTAGCGGGAGTGGAAATGTCATTCAGTACTTC
j_call: TRBJ2-7; v_call: TRBV10-2; clone_size: .; d_call: .; cdr3_aa: CASSERGNYEQYF; cdr3_nt: TGCGCCAGCAGTGAGCGGGGAAACTACGAGCAGTACTTC
j_call: TRBJ1-1; v_call: TRBV15; clone_size: .; d_call: .; cdr3_aa: CATSREQGVLTEAFF; cdr3_nt: TGTGCCACCAGCAGAGAACAGGGAGTCTTAACTGAAGCTTTCTTT
j_call: TRBJ1-1; v_call: TRBV19; clone_size: .; d_call: .; cdr3_aa: CASSLITAGNTEAFF; cdr3_nt: TGTGCCAGTAGTTTGATAACAGCGGGGAACACTGAAGCTTTCTTT
j_call: TRBJ1-5; v_call: TRBV19; clone_size: .; d_call: .; cdr3_aa: CASSTTGQPQHF; cdr3_nt: TGTGCCAGTAGCACGACGGGTCAGCCCCAGCATTTT
j_call: TRBJ2-7; v_call: TRBV28; clone_size: .; d_call: TRBD2; cdr3_aa: CASSLSGTGGAYEQYF; cdr3_nt: TGTGCCAGCAGTTTAAGTGGCACGGGGGGGGCCTACGAGCAGTACTTC
j_call: TRBJ2-1; v_call: TRBV10-2; clone_size: few; d_call: TRBD2; cdr3_aa: CASRKGLADNEQFF; cdr3_nt: TGCGCCAGCAGGAAAGGACTAGCGGACAATGAGCAGTTCTTC
j_call: TRBJ2-7; v_call: TRBV4-3; clone_size: .; d_call: .; cdr3_aa: CASSQDAGPPPNEQYF; cdr3_nt: TGCGCCAGCAGCCAAGATGCCGGACCACCGCCCAACGAGCAGTACTTC
j_call: TRBJ2-7; v_call: TRBV7-9; clone_size: once; d_call: TRBD2; cdr3_aa: CASSPSQAGLASYEQYF; cdr3_nt: TGTGCCAGCAGCCCCAGCCAAGCGGGGCTAGCCTCGTACGAGCAGTACTTC
j_call: TRBJ1-3; v_call: TRBV10-3; clone_size: .; d_call: .; cdr3_aa: CAISEGGRSGNTIYF; cdr3_nt: TGTGCCATCAGTGAGGGGGGACGCTCTGGAAACACCATATATTTT
j_call: TRBJ2-7; v_call: TRBV25-1; clone_size: .; d_call: TRBD2; cdr3_aa: CASSDLASGSPYEQYF; cdr3_nt: TGTGCCAGCAGTGACTTAGCTAGCGGGAGTCCCTACGAGCAGTACTTC
j_call: TRBJ2-2; v_call: TRBV15; clone_size: once; d_call: .; cdr3_aa: CATSRERLAVGELFF; cdr3_nt: TGTGCCACCAGCAGAGAGAGATTAGCGGTCGGGGAGCTGTTTTTT
j_call: TRBJ1-5; v_call: TRBV19; clone_size: .; d_call: .; cdr3_aa: CASSTGLNQPQHF; cdr3_nt: TGTGCCAGTAGTACGGGCCTTAATCAGCCCCAGCATTTT
j_call: TRBJ1-5; v_call: TRBV5-6; clone_size: .; d_call: .; cdr3_aa: CASSLGPTNQPQHF; cdr3_nt: TGTGCCAGCAGCTTGGGACCGACCAATCAGCCCCAGCATTTT
j_call: TRBJ2-3; v_call: TRBV18; clone_size: .; d_call: .; cdr3_aa: CASSPGTAQYF; cdr3_nt: TGTGCCAGCTCACCGGGGACTGCGCAGTATTTT
j_call: TRBJ2-7; v_call: TRBV9; clone_size: .; d_call: TRBD1; cdr3_aa: CASSIGTVYLDEQYF; cdr3_nt: TGTGCCAGCAGCATCGGGACAGTTTATCTGGACGAGCAGTACTTC
j_call: TRBJ2-5; v_call: TRBV19; clone_size: .; d_call: .; cdr3_aa: CASSKRSRGLLVETQYF; cdr3_nt: TGTGCCAGTAGTAAAAGGTCGCGGGGACTGTTGGTGGAGACCCAGTACTTC
j_call: TRBJ2-7; v_call: TRBV9; clone_size: .; d_call: .; cdr3_aa: CASSVGGGVDYEQYF; cdr3_nt: TGTGCCAGCAGCGTGGGAGGTGGGGTAGACTACGAGCAGTACTTC
j_call: TRBJ2-5; v_call: TRBV20-1; clone_size: .; d_call: .; cdr3_aa: CSASLGGETQYF; cdr3_nt: TGCAGTGCTAGTCTTGGCGGAGAGACCCAGTACTTC
j_call: TRBJ1-2; v_call: TRBV7-6; clone_size: .; d_call: .; cdr3_aa: CASSLNPGGSYGYTF; cdr3_nt: TGTGCCAGCAGCTTAAACCCCGGGGGTAGCTATGGCTACACCTTC
j_call: TRBJ1-2; v_call: TRBV6-6; clone_size: .; d_call: TRBD1; cdr3_aa: CASSRGQDGYTF; cdr3_nt: TGTGCCAGCAGTCGGGGACAGGATGGCTACACCTTC
j_call: TRBJ1-5; v_call: TRBV7-6; clone_size: .; d_call: TRBD1; cdr3_aa: CASSSGTGKQPQHF; cdr3_nt: TGTGCCAGCAGCTCCGGGACAGGAAAACAGCCCCAGCATTTT
j_call: TRBJ1-4; v_call: TRBV6-2/TRBV6-3; clone_size: .; d_call: .; cdr3_aa: CASSLGFLAREKLFF; cdr3_nt: TGTGCCAGCAGTTTGGGGTTTCTCGCCCGTGAAAAACTGTTTTTT
j_call: TRBJ1-1; v_call: TRBV9; clone_size: .; d_call: TRBD1; cdr3_aa: CASSARGRDTEAFF; cdr3_nt: TGTGCCAGCAGCGCCAGGGGGCGGGACACTGAAGCTTTCTTT
j_call: TRBJ1-5; v_call: TRBV28; clone_size: .; d_call: .; cdr3_aa: CASRSAHRNQPQHF; cdr3_nt: TGTGCCAGCAGAAGCGCCCACCGAAATCAGCCCCAGCATTTT
j_call: TRBJ2-7; v_call: TRBV28; clone_size: .; d_call: .; cdr3_aa: CASSSFDGMGPYEQYF; cdr3_nt: TGTGCCAGCAGTTCCTTTGACGGGATGGGGCCCTACGAGCAGTACTTC
j_call: TRBJ2-1; v_call: TRBV7-3; clone_size: .; d_call: TRBD2; cdr3_aa: CASSSPYGTSGNNEQFF; cdr3_nt: TGTGCCAGCAGCTCACCGTATGGGACTAGCGGGAACAATGAGCAGTTCTTC
j_call: TRBJ2-5; v_call: TRBV19; clone_size: .; d_call: TRBD1; cdr3_aa: CASSPGTGEETQYF; cdr3_nt: TGTGCCAGTTCCCCTGGGACAGGGGAAGAGACCCAGTACTTC
j_call: TRBJ1-1; v_call: TRBV27; clone_size: once; d_call: TRBD1; cdr3_aa: CASSIGQGFRTEAFF; cdr3_nt: TGTGCCAGCAGTATCGGACAGGGTTTTCGCACTGAAGCTTTCTTT
j_call: TRBJ2-2; v_call: TRBV19; clone_size: .; d_call: TRBD1; cdr3_aa: CASSTPGQANTGELFF; cdr3_nt: TGTGCCAGTAGTACCCCGGGACAGGCGAACACCGGGGAGCTGTTTTTT
j_call: TRBJ1-5; v_call: TRBV18; clone_size: .; d_call: TRBD1; cdr3_aa: CASSPDRGNQPQHF; cdr3_nt: TGTGCCAGCTCACCCGACAGGGGGAATCAGCCCCAGCATTTT
j_call: TRBJ1-2; v_call: TRBV7-9; clone_size: .; d_call: .; cdr3_aa: CASSPPDGDGGYTF; cdr3_nt: TGTGCCAGCTCTCCCCCGGATGGAGATGGAGGCTACACCTTC
j_call: TRBJ1-4; v_call: TRBV2; clone_size: once; d_call: .; cdr3_aa: CASSEFSPGAGEKLFF; cdr3_nt: TGTGCCAGCAGTGAGTTTTCCCCGGGGGCCGGCGAAAAACTGTTTTTT
j_call: TRBJ2-1; v_call: TRBV2; clone_size: .; d_call: TRBD2; cdr3_aa: CASMGTSSFNEQFF; cdr3_nt: TGTGCCAGCATGGGGACTAGCTCCTTCAATGAGCAGTTCTTC
j_call: TRBJ2-3; v_call: TRBV4-3; clone_size: few; d_call: .; cdr3_aa: CASSQDANVDTQYF; cdr3_nt: TGCGCCAGCAGCCAAGATGCTAACGTGGATACGCAGTATTTT
j_call: TRBJ2-7; v_call: TRBV15; clone_size: .; d_call: TRBD2; cdr3_aa: CATSRDLSGLAETYEQYF; cdr3_nt: TGTGCCACCAGCAGAGATTTAAGCGGACTAGCGGAGACCTACGAGCAGTACTTC
j_call: TRBJ2-1; v_call: TRBV28; clone_size: .; d_call: TRBD2; cdr3_aa: CASRWPSGRAYGLNNEQFF; cdr3_nt: TGTGCCAGCAGGTGGCCTAGCGGGAGGGCCTACGGGCTTAACAATGAGCAGTTCTTC